Included here is one TCR beta chain sequence, with context. These data belong to a study of shared clonotypes between healthy human individuals. CD8 cells regarded as naive lacked CD45RO, were positively chosen for CCR7, and omitted terminally differentiated effector memory CD45RA+ cells. Assay: immunoSEQ multiplex PCR; the TCRdb copy retains only in-frame clones and omits some. Here the sample spans about 2.1 million clones, 93% being singletons. This CDR3 is 16 amino acids long. With V trimmed by 1 base and J by 4 bases, 6 bases remained unmatched. CDR1 and CDR2 (germline): SEHNR, FQNEAQ (reference sequence).

The source material was naive CD8+ T cells from PBMCs. The TCR was taken from a man aged 18 to 29 in good health. Some clones in this sample may be carry-over from other donors' samples. The chain couples TRBV7-9 to TRBJ1-2, with TRBD1 identical over 10 bases. CDR3: CASSLVRTGGSYGYTF. The CDR3 nucleotides are TGTGCCAGCAGCTTAGTTCGGACAGGGGGGAGCTATGGCTACACCTTC. Full variable domain (outside the CDR3, taken from reference TRBV7-9 and TRBJ1-2): DTGVSQNPRHKITKRGQNVTFRCDPISEHNRLYWYRQTLGQGPEFLTYFQNEAQLEKSRLLSDRFSAERPKGSFSTLEIQRTEQGDSAMYLCASSLVRTGGSYGYTFGSGTRLTVV.